This T cell receptor beta chain came from a study of CD8 T cells in ankylosing spondylitis. Using its own MiXCR run on the 5' RACE reads, TCRdb lists one record per CDR3 protein. The sample includes about 69,000 distinct CDR3 sequences, over 4% seen only once; the top ten take around 2.2%. The table lists this clonotype with many counts. This clonotype was obtained from a male donor with ankylosing spondylitis or in good health (not recorded which). The sequencing input was blood, either unsorted or a sorted T cell fraction (not recorded which).

This CDR3 is CASSPGGGINYGYTF. The CDR3 DNA sequence: TGTGCCAGCTCACCAGGAGGAGGGATAAACTATGGCTACACCTTC. The chain combines TRBV18 with TRBJ1-2; no firm D call. Germline V lookup: CDR1 KGHSH, CDR2 LQKENI. The CDR3 contains 15 residues. V was shortened by 2 bases and J by 2 bases, with 12 bases between the two germline ends.